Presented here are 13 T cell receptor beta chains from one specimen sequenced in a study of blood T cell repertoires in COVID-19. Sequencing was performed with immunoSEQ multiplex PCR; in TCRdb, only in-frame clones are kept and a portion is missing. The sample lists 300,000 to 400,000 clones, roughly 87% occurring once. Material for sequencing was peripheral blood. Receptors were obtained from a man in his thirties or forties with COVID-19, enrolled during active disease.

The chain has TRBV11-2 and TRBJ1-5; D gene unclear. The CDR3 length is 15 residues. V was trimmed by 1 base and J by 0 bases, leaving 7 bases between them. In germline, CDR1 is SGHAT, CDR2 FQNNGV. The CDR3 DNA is TGTGCCAGCAGCTTAGGATTCTATAGCAATCAGCCCCAGCATTTT. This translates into CASSLGFYSNQPQHF.

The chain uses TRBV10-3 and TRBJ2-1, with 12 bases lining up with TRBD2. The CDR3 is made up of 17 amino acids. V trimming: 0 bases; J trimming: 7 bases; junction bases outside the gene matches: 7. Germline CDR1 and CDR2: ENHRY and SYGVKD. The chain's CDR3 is CAISESEASGGANEQFF. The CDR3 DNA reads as TGTGCCATCAGTGAGTCGGAGGCTAGCGGGGGGGCGAATGAGCAGTTCTTC.

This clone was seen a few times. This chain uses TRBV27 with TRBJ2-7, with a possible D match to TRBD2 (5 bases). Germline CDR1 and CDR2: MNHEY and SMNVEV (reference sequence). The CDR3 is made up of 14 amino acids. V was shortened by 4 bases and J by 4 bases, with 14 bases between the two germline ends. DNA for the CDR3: TGTGCCAGCAGTTGGGAGAGCGGAGGATACGAGCAGTACTTC. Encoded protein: CASSWESGGYEQYF.

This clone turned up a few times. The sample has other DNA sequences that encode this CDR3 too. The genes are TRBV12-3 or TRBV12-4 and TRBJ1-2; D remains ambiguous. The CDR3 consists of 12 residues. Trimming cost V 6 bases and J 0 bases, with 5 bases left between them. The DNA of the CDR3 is TGTGCCAGCAGCCCCGCTAACTATGGCTACACCTTC. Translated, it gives CASSPANYGYTF.

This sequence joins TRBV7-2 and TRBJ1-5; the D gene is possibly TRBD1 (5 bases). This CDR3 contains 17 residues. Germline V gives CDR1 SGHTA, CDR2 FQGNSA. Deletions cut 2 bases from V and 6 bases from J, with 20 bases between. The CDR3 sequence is CASSLYPQARGGQPQHF. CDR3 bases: TGTGCCAGCAGCTTATATCCACAGGCGCGGGGTGGTCAGCCCCAGCATTTT. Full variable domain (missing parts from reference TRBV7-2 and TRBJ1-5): GAGVSQSPSNKVTEKGKDVELRCDPISGHTALYWYRQSLGQGLEFLIYFQGNSAPDKSGLPSDRFSAERTGGSVSTLTIQRTQQEDSAVYLCASSLYPQARGGQPQHFGDGTRLSIL.

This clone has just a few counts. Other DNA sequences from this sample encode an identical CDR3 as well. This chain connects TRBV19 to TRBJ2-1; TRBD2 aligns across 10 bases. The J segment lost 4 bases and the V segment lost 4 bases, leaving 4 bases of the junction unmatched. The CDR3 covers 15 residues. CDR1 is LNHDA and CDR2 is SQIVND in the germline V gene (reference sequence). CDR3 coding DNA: TGTGCCAGTAGTAGGACTAGCGGAGGGTACAATGAGCAGTTCTTC. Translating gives CASSRTSGGYNEQFF.

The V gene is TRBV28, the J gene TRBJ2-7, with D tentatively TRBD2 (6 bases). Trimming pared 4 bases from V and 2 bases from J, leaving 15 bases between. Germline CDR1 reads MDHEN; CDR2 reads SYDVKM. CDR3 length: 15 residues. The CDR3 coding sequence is TGTGCCAGCAGTTCCACCCTGGGACTCCCCTACGAGCAGTACTTC. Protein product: CASSSTLGLPYEQYF.

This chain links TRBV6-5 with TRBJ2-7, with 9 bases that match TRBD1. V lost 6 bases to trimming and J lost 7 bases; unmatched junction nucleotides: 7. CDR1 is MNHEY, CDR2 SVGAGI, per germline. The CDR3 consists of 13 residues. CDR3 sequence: CASRPQGADEQYF. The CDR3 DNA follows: TGTGCCAGCAGACCACAGGGGGCTGATGAGCAGTACTTC.

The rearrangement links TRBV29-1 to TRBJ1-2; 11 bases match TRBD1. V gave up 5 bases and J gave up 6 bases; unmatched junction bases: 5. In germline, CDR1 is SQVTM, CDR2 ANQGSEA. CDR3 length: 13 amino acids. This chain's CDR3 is CSVWTGGADGYTF. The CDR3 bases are TGCAGCGTTTGGACAGGGGGCGCAGATGGCTACACCTTC. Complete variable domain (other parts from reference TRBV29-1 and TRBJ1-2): SAVISQKPSRDICQRGTSLTIQCQVDSQVTMMFWYRQQPGQSLTLIATANQGSEATYESGFVIDKFPISRPNLTFSTLTVSNMSPEDSSIYLCSVWTGGADGYTFGSGTRLTVV.

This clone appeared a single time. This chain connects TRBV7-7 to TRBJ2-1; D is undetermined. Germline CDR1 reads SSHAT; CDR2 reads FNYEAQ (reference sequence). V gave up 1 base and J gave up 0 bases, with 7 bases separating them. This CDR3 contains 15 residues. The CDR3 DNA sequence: TGTGCCAGCAGCTTAGGACTTAACTCCTACAATGAGCAGTTCTTC. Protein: CASSLGLNSYNEQFF. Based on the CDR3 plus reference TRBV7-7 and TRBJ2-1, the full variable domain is GAGVSQSPRYKVTKRGQDVTLRCDPISSHATLYWYQQALGQGPEFLTYFNYEAQPDKSGLPSDRFSAERPEGSISTLTIQRTEQRDSAMYRCASSLGLNSYNEQFFGPGTRLTVL.

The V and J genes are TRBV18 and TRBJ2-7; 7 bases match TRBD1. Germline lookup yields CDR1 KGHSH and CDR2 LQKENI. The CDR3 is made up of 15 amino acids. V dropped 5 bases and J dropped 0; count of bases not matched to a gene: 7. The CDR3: CASSIGTVPSYEQYF. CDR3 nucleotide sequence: TGTGCCAGCTCAATTGGGACAGTCCCCTCCTACGAGCAGTACTTC.

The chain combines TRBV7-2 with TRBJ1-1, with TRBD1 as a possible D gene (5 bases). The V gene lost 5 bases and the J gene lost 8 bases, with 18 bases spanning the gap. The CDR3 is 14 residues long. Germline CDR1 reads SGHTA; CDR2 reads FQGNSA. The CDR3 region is CASSPQPGGREAFF. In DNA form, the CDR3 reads TGTGCCAGCAGCCCTCAACCGGGGGGGAGAGAAGCTTTCTTT.

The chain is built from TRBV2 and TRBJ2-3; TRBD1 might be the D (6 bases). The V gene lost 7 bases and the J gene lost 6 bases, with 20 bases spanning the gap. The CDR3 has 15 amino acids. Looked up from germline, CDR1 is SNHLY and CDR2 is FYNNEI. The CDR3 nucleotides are TGTGCCAGCACTCAGAACCGACGCCAGGGGGATACGCAGTATTTT. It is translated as CASTQNRRQGDTQYF.